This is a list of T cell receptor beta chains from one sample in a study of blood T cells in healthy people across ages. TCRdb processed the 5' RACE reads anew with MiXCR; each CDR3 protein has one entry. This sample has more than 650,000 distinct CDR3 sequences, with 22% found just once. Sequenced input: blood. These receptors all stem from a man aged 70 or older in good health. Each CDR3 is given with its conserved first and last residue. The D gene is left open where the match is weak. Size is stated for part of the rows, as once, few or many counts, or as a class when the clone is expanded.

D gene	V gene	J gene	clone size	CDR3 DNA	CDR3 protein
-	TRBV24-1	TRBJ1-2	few	TGTGCCACCAGTGATTTTGGGGCTTTCAATGGCTACACCTTC	CATSDFGAFNGYTF
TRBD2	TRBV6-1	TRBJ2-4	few	TGTGCCGCCCAACTAGCGGGGGAAAACATTCAGTACTTC	CAAQLAGENIQYF
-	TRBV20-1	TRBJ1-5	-	TGCAGTGCGGGGACGTCCACAAATCAGCCCCAGCATTTT	CSAGTSTNQPQHF
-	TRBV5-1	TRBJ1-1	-	TGCGCCAGCAAGAAGGGGGACCTGAACACTGAAGCTTTCTTT	CASKKGDLNTEAFF
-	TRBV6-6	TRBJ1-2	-	TGTGCCAGCAGTTACAGTGGGGATAGCTATGGCTACACCTTC	CASSYSGDSYGYTF
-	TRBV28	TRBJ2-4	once	TGTGCCAGCATACCAACGCCCCGGACAGATATTAGCCTAGCCAAAAACATTCAGTACTTC	CASIPTPRTDISLAKNIQYF
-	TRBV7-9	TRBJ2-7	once	TGTGCCAGCAGCTTAGGAGGGAGTGGGTACGAGCAGTACTTC	CASSLGGSGYEQYF
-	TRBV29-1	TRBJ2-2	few	TGCAGTGCTGGGTCGGGGGCGGATAAAGGGGAGCTGTTTTTT	CSAGSGADKGELFF
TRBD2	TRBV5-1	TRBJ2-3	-	TGCGCCAGCAGCTCGACTAGCGGGGGGAAGCCTAGCACAGATACGCAGTATTTT	CASSSTSGGKPSTDTQYF
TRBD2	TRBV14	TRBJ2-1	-	TGTGCCGGCAGCCAAGACACTAGCGGGCCCCTCTCCTACAATGAGCAGTTCTTC	CAGSQDTSGPLSYNEQFF